The sequence of this T cell receptor (beta chain) was determined in a study of T cells expressing NK-cell markers. Study details: Out of eight donors sequenced, seven tested HCMV-seropositive and the remaining one seronegative.

Beta-chain TCR cDNA was generated via 5'RACE template switching with UMIs. One entry per CDR3 protein, without DNA, is what TCRdb gives after re-calling the 5' RACE reads. The specimen's table records under 35,000 distinct CDR3 sequences. Material for sequencing was blood T cells: a sorted CD56 or NKG2C T cell subset, CD4+ or CD8+ T cells, or bulk PBMC T cells (not recorded which). This TCR came from a woman aged 18 to 75 in good health.

This CDR3 is CASRISGWTEAFF. The J gene is TRBJ1-1, the V gene TRBV27. From germline, CDR1 is MNHEY and CDR2 SMNVEV (reference sequence). CDR3 length: 13 amino acids.